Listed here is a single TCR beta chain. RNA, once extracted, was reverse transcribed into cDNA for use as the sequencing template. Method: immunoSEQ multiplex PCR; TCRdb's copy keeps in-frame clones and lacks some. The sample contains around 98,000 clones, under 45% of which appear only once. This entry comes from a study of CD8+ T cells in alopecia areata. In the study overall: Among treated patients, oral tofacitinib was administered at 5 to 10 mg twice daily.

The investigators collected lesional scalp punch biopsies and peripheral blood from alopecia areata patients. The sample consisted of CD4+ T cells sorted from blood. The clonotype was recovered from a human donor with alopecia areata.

CDR3 in DNA: TGCAGCGCTCGAGCGGGAACCTACAATGAGCAGTTCTTC. It translates to CSARAGTYNEQFF. The chain is built from TRBV29-1 and TRBJ2-1, with 7 bases matching TRBD2. From germline, CDR1 is SQVTM and CDR2 ANQGSEA. The CDR3 runs 13 residues. The ends lost 7 bases at V and 2 bases at J; junction bases unmatched: 5.